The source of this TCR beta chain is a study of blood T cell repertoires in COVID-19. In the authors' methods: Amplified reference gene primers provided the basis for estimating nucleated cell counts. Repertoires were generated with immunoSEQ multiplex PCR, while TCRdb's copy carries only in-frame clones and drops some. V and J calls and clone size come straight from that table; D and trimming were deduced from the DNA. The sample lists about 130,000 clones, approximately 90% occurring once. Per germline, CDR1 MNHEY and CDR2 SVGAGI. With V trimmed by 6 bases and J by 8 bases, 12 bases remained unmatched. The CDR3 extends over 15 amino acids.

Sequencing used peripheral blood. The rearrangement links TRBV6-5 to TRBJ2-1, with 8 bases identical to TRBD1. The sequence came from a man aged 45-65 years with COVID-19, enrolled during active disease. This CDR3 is CASSPDRGIWDEQFF. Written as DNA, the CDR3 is TGTGCCAGCAGCCCCGACAGGGGAATATGGGATGAGCAGTTCTTC.